One and the same sample provided the 16 T cell receptor beta chains below, sequenced in a study of T cells in Graves' hyperthyroidism and ophthalmopathy. The investigators amplified TCR beta CDR3 regions from RNA transcripts. The study used the HTBI primer set for a first-round RT-PCR of the TCR CDR3. Using its own MiXCR run on the multiplex PCR reads, TCRdb lists one record per CDR3 protein. The sample records approximately 500,000 distinct CDR3 sequences, 46% being singletons. Sequences were obtained from peripheral blood or thyroid tissue (not recorded which). These receptor sequences come from a woman aged 18-29 years with Graves' hyperthyroidism.

This clonotype was observed at least ten times. V is TRBV7-2 and J is TRBJ2-5, with 11 bases fitting TRBD2. J lost 7 bases, V lost 3 bases, and 4 bases had no gene match. Germline CDR1 is SGHTA and CDR2 is FQGNSA. The CDR3 runs to 14 residues. CDR3 sequence reads: CASSFGTSGRTQYF. CDR3 nucleotide sequence: TGTGCCAGCAGCTTCGGGACTAGCGGACGGACCCAGTACTTC.

Turning to this clonotype: The conserved final phenylalanine or tryptophan is absent from the CDR3, which likely points to a read error. V usage is TRBV3-1 and J usage is TRBJ1-2; D remains ambiguous. V was shortened by 0 bases and J by 2 bases, with 7 bases between the two germline ends. CDR1 and CDR2 (germline): LGHDT, YNNKEL (reference sequence). The CDR3 consists of 14 residues. The CDR3 region is CASSQEGRNYGYTI. For the CDR3, the DNA is TGTGCCAGCAGCCAAGAAGGCAGGAACTATGGCTACACCATC.

Of note for this clonotype: A much larger clone sits a single nucleotide away, making a read error possible. The chain employs TRBV7-8 and TRBJ2-7, with D perhaps TRBD1 (7 bases). CDR1 and CDR2 from the germline V gene are SGHVS and FQNEAQ. The CDR3 has 14 amino acids. The CDR3 loop is CAGSPGGTDYEQYF. The CDR3 DNA sequence: TGTGCCGGCAGCCCCGGCGGGACAGACTACGAGCAGTACTTC.

Concerning this clonotype itself: One end of the junction is discordant with germline, which a read error may explain. The CDR3: CASSLVTPYEQYF. As DNA, the CDR3 is TGCGCCAGCAGTTTGGTTACCCCCTACGAGCAGTACTTC. The rearrangement links TRBV5-1 to TRBJ2-7; no clear D gene. The CDR3 is made up of 13 amino acids. CDR1 SGHRS and CDR2 YFSETQ come from the germline V gene.

The genes are TRBV7-9 and TRBJ2-1; possible D gene TRBD2, 6 bases. The J call is doubtful: the DNA matches TRBJ2-7 better. The CDR3 contains 17 residues. CDR1 is SEHNR, CDR2 FQNEAQ, per germline (reference sequence). The CDR3 DNA is TGTGCCAGCAGCTTAGCTAGGACCCCGGGAGTTAACAATGAGCAGTACTTC. This codes for CASSLARTPGVNNEQYF.

This clonotype was counted at least ten times. J is TRBJ2-7 and V is TRBV2, with TRBD1 identical over 7 bases. After removal of 6 bases from V and 1 base from J, the junction contained 6 bases not matched to a gene. The CDR3 is made up of 14 amino acids. CDR1 and CDR2 (germline): SNHLY, FYNNEI. The CDR3 is CASRRGQASYEQYF. CDR3 DNA: TGTGCCAGCAGGCGAGGACAGGCGTCCTACGAGCAGTACTTC.

A few counts support this clonotype. The chain combines TRBV29-1 with TRBJ1-3; D not certain. This CDR3 is 13 amino acids long. Germline V gives CDR1 SQVTM, CDR2 ANQGSEA. V lost 5 bases to trimming and J lost 0 bases, with 8 bases between them. CDR3 sequence reads: CSVRRDSGNTIYF. The CDR3 bases are TGCAGCGTTCGACGGGACTCTGGAAACACCATATATTTT. The whole variable domain, remainder taken from reference TRBV29-1 and TRBJ1-3, is SAVISQKPSRDICQRGTSLTIQCQVDSQVTMMFWYRQQPGQSLTLIATANQGSEATYESGFVIDKFPISRPNLTFSTLTVSNMSPEDSSIYLCSVRRDSGNTIYFGEGSWLTVV.

Comments on this clonotype: Germline is not matched at one junction end, which may reflect a read error. The chain combines TRBV20-1 with TRBJ1-1; D gene ambiguous. CDR1 is DFQATT, CDR2 SNEGSKA, per germline (reference sequence). This CDR3 has 13 amino acids. DNA for the CDR3: TGCAGTGCTAGAGTGGCTCCCGGAGGTGAAGCTTCCTTT. It yields the protein CSARVAPGGEASF.

V is TRBV11-2 and J is TRBJ2-7, with D possibly matching TRBD2 (5 bases). TRBJ2-1 explains the end of the DNA better; the J call may be wrong. The germline V gene has CDR1 SGHAT and CDR2 FQNNGV. This CDR3 is built from 12 residues. CDR3 sequence: CASSPAGHEQFF. CDR3 nucleotide sequence: TGTGCCAGCAGCCCCGCGGGCCATGAGCAGTTCTTC.

The chain is built from TRBV7-3 and TRBJ2-1, with a tentative D call TRBD2 (6 bases). Germline CDR1 SGHTA, CDR2 FQGTGA. V was shortened by 1 base and J by 5 bases, with 18 bases between the two germline ends. The CDR3 has 17 amino acids. In DNA, the CDR3 is TGTGCCAGCAGCTTAATGGGTGGGGGGAGTGCAGACAATGAGCAGTTCTTC. Translation gives CASSLMGGGSADNEQFF.

The chain employs TRBV2 and TRBJ1-1, with 9 positions matching TRBD1. Germline CDR1 reads SNHLY; CDR2 reads FYNNEI. This CDR3 has 16 amino acids. J was trimmed by 4 bases and V by 6 bases; bases with no gene match: 12. CDR3 nucleotides: TGTGCCAGCAGCGTTTTGGAGTGGACAGGGGTCACTGAAGCTTTCTTT. Its translation is CASSVLEWTGVTEAFF.

Many counts were recorded for this clonotype. CDR3 protein: CASKDSYPLEQYF. The CDR3 DNA is TGTGCCAGTAAGGACTCCTACCCTCTTGAGCAGTACTTC. The chain combines TRBV2 with TRBJ2-7, with D perhaps TRBD2 (5 bases). This CDR3 region has 13 residues. The V gene lost 9 bases and the J gene lost 7 bases, with 19 bases spanning the gap. The germline gives CDR1 SNHLY, CDR2 FYNNEI.

This clonotype occurred many times. This chain connects TRBV12-3 or TRBV12-4 to TRBJ2-7, with 11 bases matching TRBD1. With 5 bases clipped from V and 5 bases from J, the junction kept 8 bases outside the gene matches. CDR3 length: 15 amino acids. The CDR3 DNA sequence: TGTGCCAGCAGTCCCTGGGACAGGGGGAGGGACGAGCAGTACTTC. It translates to CASSPWDRGRDEQYF.

There are many counts of this clonotype. This chain uses TRBV4-2 with TRBJ2-6, with no clear D. V was trimmed by 0 bases and J by 0 bases, leaving 15 bases between them. There are 19 residues in the CDR3. CDR1 is LGHNA, CDR2 YNFKEQ, per germline. CDR3 nucleotides: TGTGCCAGCAGCCAAGACGGTCAGTTCTCCTTCTCTGGGGCCAACGTCCTGACTTTC. It yields the protein CASSQDGQFSFSGANVLTF.

This clonotype appeared once. The chain links TRBV29-1 to TRBJ1-2; a possible D gene is TRBD1 (5 bases). The CDR3 extends over 12 amino acids. The V gene lost 4 bases and the J gene lost 4 bases, with 10 bases spanning the gap. CDR1 and CDR2 from the germline V gene are SQVTM and ANQGSEA. This CDR3 is CSVGGDSYGYTF. In DNA, the CDR3 is TGCAGCGTTGGGGGGGATAGCTATGGCTACACCTTC.

The rearrangement uses TRBV29-1 and TRBJ2-7, with 7 bases aligning to TRBD1. J lost 5 bases, V lost 6 bases, and 13 bases had no gene match. The CDR3 extends over 14 amino acids. Germline CDR1 and CDR2: SQVTM and ANQGSEA. CDR3 in amino acids: CSVYDGTAYHEQYF. The CDR3 DNA follows: TGCAGCGTCTACGACGGGACAGCATACCACGAGCAGTACTTC.